This T cell receptor (beta chain) is drawn from a study of T-cell memory formation after mild COVID-19. Regarding the study as a whole: Contracting clones from day 15 to 85 showed balanced CD4/CD8; later expanders favored CD4+.

As regards this clonotype: The antigen is undetermined.

The CDR3 contains 14 residues. V was cut by 0 bases and J by 5 bases, with 10 bases left in between. Germline V lookup: CDR1 MGHRA, CDR2 YSYEKL. TCRdb re-analysed the 5' RACE reads in MiXCR, keeping a single row per CDR3 protein. This table has 350,000 or so distinct CDR3 sequences, about 20% appearing once. The sequence derives from a man younger than 35 who had mild COVID-19 (a few samples of this study predate the infection). Cell type and time point are not known. The specimen was PBMCs or a T cell subset sorted from them (not recorded which). The chain links TRBV4-1 to TRBJ2-5, with a possible D match to TRBD1 (5 bases). The CDR3 DNA reads as TGCGCCAGCAGCCAAGATGGGGCTTGGGAGACCCAGTACTTC. Its translation is CASSQDGAWETQYF.